The clone carrying this T cell receptor (beta chain) was seen repeatedly, ten times or more. What it binds is unknown. TCR beta cDNA libraries had unique molecular identifiers. The yield from roughly 1 to 10 million T cells was 500,000 or so cDNA molecules in total. TCRdb ran MiXCR on the PCR reads and lists one entry per CDR3 protein. The repertoire has about 150,000 distinct CDR3 sequences, approximately 30% of them found once; the top ten carry approximately 1.6%. The data derive from a study of post-analysis software for immune sequencing data. Study-wide background: Relapsing-remitting, secondary progressive and progressive-relapsing forms of multiple sclerosis all featured among disease courses. Whole-study results and caveats: Samples from a shared batch, those prepared together, strongly co-clustered by F measure. When compared against controls, multiple sclerosis patients showed significantly lower normalized Chao1 diversity. About five TRBV segments, including TRBV5-6, TRBV5-1 and TRBV20-1, were more frequent in patients than controls.

Trimming left V 3 bases short and J 7 bases short, with 7 bases between. The CDR3 length is 11 residues. Germline assignment: CDR1 SGHNT and CDR2 YYREEE (reference sequence). This sequence joins TRBV5-4 and TRBJ1-1; D gene ambiguous. Input material: blood. The TCR originated in a girl between 5 and 17 years old with multiple sclerosis. CDR3 loop: CASSSTHEAFF. The CDR3, as DNA: TGTGCCAGCAGCTCAACCCATGAAGCTTTCTTT. Supplemented by reference TRBV5-4 and TRBJ1-1, the full variable domain reads ETGVTQSPTHLIKTRGQQVTLRCSSQSGHNTVSWYQQALGQGPQFIFQYYREEENGRGNFPPRFSGLQFPNYSSELNVNALELDDSALYLCASSSTHEAFFGQGTRLTVV.